The rows below give T cell receptor beta chains drawn from one sample of a study of cytomegalovirus exposure and HLA in healthy donors. The table came from immunoSEQ multiplex PCR; TCRdb's copy has only in-frame clones and leaves some out. The sample includes over 150,000 clones, approximately 81% of them seen just once. The sample taken for sequencing was PBMCs. These receptors were collected from a man younger than 35 in good health and CMV-seropositive. Each CDR3 is given with its conserved first and last residue. D genes are given only for firm matches. A row's size may be missing; if present it is once, few, many or a size class.

TRBJ2-2 | TRBV4-1 | - | TRBD1 | CASSQGGQGGTNTGELFF | TGCGCCAGCAGCCAAGGGGGACAGGGGGGAACGAACACCGGGGAGCTGTTTTTT
TRBJ1-3 | TRBV2 | - | - | CASSRRQTDSGNTIYF | TGTGCCAGCAGTCGAAGACAGACGGACTCTGGAAACACCATATATTTT
TRBJ2-5 | TRBV4-1 | - | - | CASSQELAETQYF | TGCGCCAGCAGCCAAGAACTAGCTGAGACCCAGTACTTC
TRBJ2-1 | TRBV29-1 | - | TRBD2 | CSVEAGATYNEQFF | TGCAGCGTTGAGGCGGGAGCGACCTACAATGAGCAGTTCTTC
TRBJ1-5 | TRBV11-2 | - | TRBD1 | CASSWGTGGDQPQHF | TGTGCCAGCAGCTGGGGGACAGGTGGGGATCAGCCCCAGCATTTT
TRBJ2-7 | TRBV14 | - | TRBD2 | CASSQELTSGAYEQYF | TGTGCCAGCAGCCAAGAGTTAACTAGCGGTGCCTACGAGCAGTACTTC
TRBJ1-2 | TRBV19 | - | - | CASSISGVSGYTF | TGTGCCAGTAGTATAAGCGGTGTGAGTGGCTACACCTTC
TRBJ2-3 | TRBV4-2 | - | TRBD2 | CASSLELAGDDTQYF | TGTGCCAGCTCGCTGGAACTAGCGGGAGATGATACGCAGTATTTT
TRBJ2-7 | TRBV7-2 | few | - | CASGIAEGYEQYF | TGTGCCAGCGGAATAGCGGAGGGTTACGAGCAGTACTTC
TRBJ1-1 | TRBV5-4 | - | TRBD1 | CASTRQGLITDTEAFF | TGTGCCAGCACCCGACAGGGCTTGATCACGGATACTGAAGCTTTCTTT
TRBJ1-2 | TRBV30 | - | - | CAWSSGRNGYTF | TGTGCCTGGAGTTCGGGAAGGAATGGCTACACCTTC
TRBJ2-7 | TRBV25-1 | - | - | CASSGERREQYF | TGTGCCAGCAGTGGTGAGCGTCGCGAGCAGTACTTC
TRBJ1-1 | TRBV2 | - | TRBD1 | CASRDRVTEAFF | TGTGCCAGCAGAGACAGGGTGACTGAAGCTTTCTTT
TRBJ2-1 | TRBV30 | - | TRBD2 | CACGLAGNEQFF | TGTGCCTGCGGACTAGCGGGAAATGAGCAGTTCTTC
TRBJ2-5 | TRBV7-8 | - | - | CASSPRPGEDWETQYF | TGTGCCAGCAGCCCCCGGCCGGGGGAGGACTGGGAGACCCAGTACTTC
TRBJ2-3 | TRBV9 | - | TRBD2 | CASSPRGSGGSDTQYF | TGTGCCAGCAGCCCCCGGGGGAGCGGGGGATCAGATACGCAGTATTTT
TRBJ1-2 | TRBV5-3 | once | - | CARSFQGNYGYTF | TGTGCCAGAAGCTTCCAGGGAAACTATGGCTACACCTTC
TRBJ1-4 | TRBV29-1 | - | - | CSAPANEKLFF | TGCAGCGCCCCGGCTAATGAAAAACTGTTTTTT
TRBJ1-2 | TRBV4-1 | - | TRBD1 | CASSQVGTGDGYTF | TGCGCCAGCAGCCAAGTCGGGACAGGGGATGGCTACACCTTC
TRBJ1-6 | TRBV5-4 | once | - | CASSLARYNSPLHF | TGTGCCAGCAGCTTGGCGCGGTATAATTCACCCCTCCACTTT
TRBJ2-1 | TRBV2 | once | TRBD1 | CASSRDRGGDEQFF | TGTGCCAGCAGCCGGGACAGGGGAGGCGATGAGCAGTTCTTC
TRBJ2-1 | TRBV6-4 | - | - | CASSATEGGQNEQFF | TGTGCCAGCAGTGCTACGGAGGGGGGGCAGAATGAGCAGTTCTTC
TRBJ1-2 | TRBV7-9 | - | - | CASSSEGYGYTF | TGTGCCAGCAGCTCCGAGGGCTATGGCTACACCTTC
TRBJ1-2 | TRBV6-1 | - | TRBD1 | CASSMSQGNYGYTF | TGTGCCAGCAGCATGTCACAGGGGAACTATGGCTACACCTTC
TRBJ1-1 | TRBV28 | - | - | CASSLSTEAFF | TGTGCCAGCAGTTTGAGCACTGAAGCTTTCTTT
TRBJ2-7 | TRBV7-8 | - | TRBD2 | CASSSGLADSYEQYF | TGTGCCAGCAGCTCGGGACTAGCGGACTCCTACGAGCAGTACTTC
TRBJ2-3 | TRBV7-3 | - | TRBD1 | CASSSQGASTDTQYF | TGTGCCAGCAGCTCACAGGGGGCTAGCACAGATACGCAGTATTTT
TRBJ2-7 | TRBV10-3 | - | - | CAIGYGKGYEQYF | TGTGCCATCGGTTACGGGAAGGGATACGAGCAGTACTTC
TRBJ1-2 | TRBV19 | - | - | CASSINSGGDYGYTF | TGTGCCAGTAGTATTAACTCGGGGGGTGACTATGGCTACACCTTC
TRBJ1-1 | TRBV30 | - | TRBD1 | CAWSPLQGAEAFF | TGTGCCTGGAGTCCATTACAGGGGGCCGAAGCTTTCTTT
TRBJ1-1 | TRBV19 | - | - | CATSSGANTEAFF | TGTGCCACTTCCTCTGGGGCGAACACTGAAGCTTTCTTT
TRBJ1-3 | TRBV19 | - | - | CASRLQVSGNTIYF | TGTGCCAGTAGGTTACAGGTTTCTGGAAACACCATATATTTT
TRBJ2-1 | TRBV19 | once | TRBD2 | CASSMAAGGWNEQFF | TGTGCCAGTAGTATGGCAGCGGGAGGGTGGAATGAGCAGTTCTTC
TRBJ2-3 | TRBV7-9 | - | - | CASSLVRDTQYF | TGTGCCAGCAGCTTAGTCAGGGATACGCAGTATTTT
TRBJ2-1 | TRBV5-6 | once | TRBD2 | CASSVGTSGYNEQFF | TGTGCCAGCAGCGTCGGGACTAGCGGCTACAATGAGCAGTTCTTC
TRBJ1-5 | TRBV6-4 | - | - | CASSYREQPQHF | TGTGCCAGCAGTTATCGGGAACAGCCCCAGCATTTT
TRBJ2-1 | TRBV2 | - | TRBD2 | CASSETSGSTNEQFF | TGTGCCAGCAGTGAGACTAGCGGGAGCACCAATGAGCAGTTCTTC